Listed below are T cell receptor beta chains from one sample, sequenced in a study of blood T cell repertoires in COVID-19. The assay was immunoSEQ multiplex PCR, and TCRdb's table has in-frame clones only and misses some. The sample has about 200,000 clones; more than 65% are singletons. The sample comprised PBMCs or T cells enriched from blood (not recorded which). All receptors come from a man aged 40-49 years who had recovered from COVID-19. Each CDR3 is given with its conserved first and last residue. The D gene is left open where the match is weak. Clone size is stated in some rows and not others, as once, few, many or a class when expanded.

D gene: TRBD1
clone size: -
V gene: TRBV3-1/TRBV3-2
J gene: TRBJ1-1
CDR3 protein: CASSQDDRAEAFF
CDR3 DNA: TGTGCCAGCAGCCAAGACGACAGGGCTGAAGCTTTCTTT

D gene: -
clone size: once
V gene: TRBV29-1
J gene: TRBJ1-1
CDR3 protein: CSVAQGIEAFF
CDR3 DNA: TGCAGCGTTGCTCAGGGAATCGAAGCTTTCTTT

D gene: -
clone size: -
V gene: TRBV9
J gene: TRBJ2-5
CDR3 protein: CASSVSGHSRETQYF
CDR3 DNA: TGTGCCAGCAGCGTAAGCGGGCACTCAAGGGAGACCCAGTACTTC

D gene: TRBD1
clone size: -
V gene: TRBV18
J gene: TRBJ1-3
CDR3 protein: CASSSDRGNTIYF
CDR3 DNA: TGTGCCAGCTCATCTGACAGGGGGAACACCATATATTTT

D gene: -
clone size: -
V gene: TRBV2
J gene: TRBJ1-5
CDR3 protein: CASKRQINQPQHF
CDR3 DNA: TGTGCCAGCAAGCGGCAGATCAATCAGCCCCAGCATTTT

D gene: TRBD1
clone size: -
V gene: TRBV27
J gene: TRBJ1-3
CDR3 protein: CASSQDRGAGNTIYF
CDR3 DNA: TGTGCCAGCAGCCAAGACAGGGGGGCTGGAAACACCATATATTTT

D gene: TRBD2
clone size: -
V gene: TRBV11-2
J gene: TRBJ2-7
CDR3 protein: CASRIPGLAGREQYF
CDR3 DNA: TGTGCCAGCAGGATACCGGGACTAGCGGGGAGGGAGCAGTACTTC

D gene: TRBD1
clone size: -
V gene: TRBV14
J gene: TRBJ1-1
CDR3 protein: CASSPDRGVTEAFF
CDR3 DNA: TGTGCCAGCAGCCCCGACAGGGGCGTCACTGAAGCTTTCTTT

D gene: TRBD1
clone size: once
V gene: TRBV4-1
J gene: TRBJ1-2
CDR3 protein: CASRPGGRGGIYGYTF
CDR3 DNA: TGCGCCAGCAGGCCAGGGGGCAGAGGTGGTATCTATGGCTACACCTTC

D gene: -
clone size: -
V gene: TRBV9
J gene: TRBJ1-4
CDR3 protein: CASSPQTALNEKLFF
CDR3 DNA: TGTGCCAGCAGCCCACAGACAGCTCTTAATGAAAAACTGTTTTTT

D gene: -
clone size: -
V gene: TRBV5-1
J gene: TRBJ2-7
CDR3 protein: CASSLGAGYYEQYF
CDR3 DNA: TGCGCCAGCAGCTTGGGGGCAGGGTACTACGAGCAGTACTTC

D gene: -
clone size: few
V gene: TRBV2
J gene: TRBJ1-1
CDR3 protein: CASSYTSGWAFF
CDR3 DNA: TGTGCCAGCAGTTACACGTCGGGATGGGCTTTCTTT

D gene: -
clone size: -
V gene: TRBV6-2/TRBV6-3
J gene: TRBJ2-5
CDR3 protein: CASSYRVFMTTETQYF
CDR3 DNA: TGTGCCAGCAGTTACAGGGTTTTCATGACTACGGAGACCCAGTACTTC

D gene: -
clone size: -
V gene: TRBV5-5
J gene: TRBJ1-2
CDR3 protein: CANQPRRFNYGYTF
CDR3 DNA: TGTGCCAATCAACCCCGCAGGTTCAACTATGGCTACACCTTC

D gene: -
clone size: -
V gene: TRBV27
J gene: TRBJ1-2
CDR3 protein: CASSTVLSNYGYTF
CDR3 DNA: TGTGCCAGTTCAACAGTGCTCTCTAACTATGGCTACACCTTC

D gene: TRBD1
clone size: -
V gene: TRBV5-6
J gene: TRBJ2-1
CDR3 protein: CASSSRQGRSYNEQFF
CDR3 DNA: TGTGCCAGCAGCTCACGACAGGGGAGATCCTACAATGAGCAGTTCTTC

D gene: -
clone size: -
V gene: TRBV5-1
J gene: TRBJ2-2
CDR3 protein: CASSLAGPHYSGELFF
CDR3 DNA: TGCGCCAGCAGCTTGGCCGGCCCCCACTACTCCGGGGAGCTGTTTTTT

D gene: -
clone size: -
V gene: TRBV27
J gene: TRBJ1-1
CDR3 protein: CASSLKPNTEAFF
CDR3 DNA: TGTGCCAGCAGTTTAAAGCCGAACACTGAAGCTTTCTTT

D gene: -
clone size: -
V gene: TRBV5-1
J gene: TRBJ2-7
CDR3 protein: CASSRLGLLGDEQYF
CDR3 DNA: TGCGCCAGCAGTCGGCTGGGGCTCCTCGGCGACGAGCAGTACTTC

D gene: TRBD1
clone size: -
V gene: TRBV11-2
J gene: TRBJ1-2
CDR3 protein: CASSLDHQGAMIYGYTF
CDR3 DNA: TGTGCCAGCAGCTTAGATCACCAGGGGGCTATGATCTATGGCTACACCTTC

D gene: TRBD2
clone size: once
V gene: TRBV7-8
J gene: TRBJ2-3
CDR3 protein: CASSSYTSGGATDTQYF
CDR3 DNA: TGTGCCAGCAGCTCCTACACTAGCGGGGGGGCAACAGATACGCAGTATTTT

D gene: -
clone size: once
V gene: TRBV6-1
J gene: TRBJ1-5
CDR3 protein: CASSEGTQGNQPQHF
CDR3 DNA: TGTGCCAGCAGTGAAGGCACCCAGGGCAATCAGCCCCAGCATTTT

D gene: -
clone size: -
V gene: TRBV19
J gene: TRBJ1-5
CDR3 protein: CASNTGYISNQPQHF
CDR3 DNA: TGTGCCAGTAATACAGGGTATATAAGCAATCAGCCCCAGCATTTT

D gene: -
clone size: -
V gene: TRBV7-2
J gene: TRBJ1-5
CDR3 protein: CASSLERGQPQHF
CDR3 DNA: TGTGCCAGCAGCTTAGAGCGAGGTCAGCCCCAGCATTTT

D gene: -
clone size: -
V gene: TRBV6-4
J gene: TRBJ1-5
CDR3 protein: CASSRDSSQPQHF
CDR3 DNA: TGTGCCAGCTCACGGGATTCTAGCCAGCCCCAGCATTTT

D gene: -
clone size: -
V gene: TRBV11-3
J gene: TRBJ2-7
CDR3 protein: CASSVGNLYEQYF
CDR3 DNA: TGTGCCAGCAGTGTCGGGAATTTGTACGAGCAGTACTTC

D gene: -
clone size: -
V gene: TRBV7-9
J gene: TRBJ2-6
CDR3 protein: CASSFRGLQGGANVLTF
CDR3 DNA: TGTGCCAGCAGCTTCAGGGGTCTACAAGGTGGGGCCAACGTCCTGACTTTC

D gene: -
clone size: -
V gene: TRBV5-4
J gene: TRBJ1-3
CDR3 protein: CASSLDSLSGNTIYF
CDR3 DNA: TGTGCCAGCAGCTTGGACTCCCTCTCTGGAAACACCATATATTTT

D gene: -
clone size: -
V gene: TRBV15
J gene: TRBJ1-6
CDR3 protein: CATSSRQPGSSYNSPLHF
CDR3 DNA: TGTGCCACCAGCAGCCGACAGCCGGGTAGCTCCTATAATTCACCCCTCCACTTT

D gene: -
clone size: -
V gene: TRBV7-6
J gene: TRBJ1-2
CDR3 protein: CASSLVVPREIGQHRYGYTF
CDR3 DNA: TGTGCCAGCAGCTTAGTCGTTCCGCGGGAGATAGGACAGCATCGCTATGGCTACACCTTC

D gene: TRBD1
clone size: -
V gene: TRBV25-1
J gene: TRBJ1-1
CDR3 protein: CASSEPAGGITEAFF
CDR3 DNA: TGTGCCAGCAGTGAACCGGCAGGGGGGATCACTGAAGCTTTCTTT

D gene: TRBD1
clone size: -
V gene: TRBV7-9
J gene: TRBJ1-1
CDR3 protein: CASSPQGARYTEAFF
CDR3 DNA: TGTGCCAGCAGCCCACAGGGGGCCAGGTACACTGAAGCTTTCTTT

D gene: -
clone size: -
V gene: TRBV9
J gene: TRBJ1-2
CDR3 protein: CASSVEQGMGYTF
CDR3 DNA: TGTGCCAGCAGCGTAGAGCAGGGGATGGGCTACACCTTC

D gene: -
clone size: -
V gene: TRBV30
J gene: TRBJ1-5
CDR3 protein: CAWSITGNQPQHF
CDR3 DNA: TGTGCCTGGAGTATCACGGGGAATCAGCCCCAGCATTTT

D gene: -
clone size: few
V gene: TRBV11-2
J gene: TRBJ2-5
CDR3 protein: CASSLGQLQETQYF
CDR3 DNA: TGTGCCAGCAGCTTAGGACAGTTACAAGAGACCCAGTACTTC

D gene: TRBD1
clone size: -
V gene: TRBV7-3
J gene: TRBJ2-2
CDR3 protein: CASSSIRLQGASTGELFF
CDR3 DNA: TGTGCCAGCAGCTCGATCCGTCTACAGGGGGCCAGCACCGGGGAGCTGTTTTTT

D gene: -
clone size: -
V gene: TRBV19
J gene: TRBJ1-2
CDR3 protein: CASSVMIDGNYGYTF
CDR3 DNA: TGTGCCAGTAGCGTCATGATAGACGGGAACTATGGCTACACCTTC

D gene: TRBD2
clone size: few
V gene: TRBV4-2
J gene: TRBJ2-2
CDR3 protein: CASSQELGGTGELFF
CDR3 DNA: TGTGCCAGCAGCCAAGAACTCGGGGGGACCGGGGAGCTGTTTTTT

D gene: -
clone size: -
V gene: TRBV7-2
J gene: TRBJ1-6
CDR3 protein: CASSLQSPLHF
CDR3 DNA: TGTGCCAGCAGCTTACAGTCACCCCTCCACTTT

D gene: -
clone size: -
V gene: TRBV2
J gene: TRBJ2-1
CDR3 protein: CASNYDRSREQFF
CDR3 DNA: TGTGCCAGCAACTACGACCGTTCGCGGGAGCAGTTCTTC

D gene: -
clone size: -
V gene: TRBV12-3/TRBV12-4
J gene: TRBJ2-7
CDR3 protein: CASSFDRRGEQYF
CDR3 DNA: TGTGCCAGCAGTTTCGACAGGCGAGGGGAGCAGTACTTC

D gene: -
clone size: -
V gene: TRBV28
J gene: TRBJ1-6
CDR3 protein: CASSPVINSPLHF
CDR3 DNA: TGTGCCAGCAGCCCTGTTATCAATTCACCCCTCCACTTT

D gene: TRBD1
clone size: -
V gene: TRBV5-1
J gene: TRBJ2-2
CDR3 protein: CASGTGDTGELFF
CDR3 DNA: TGCGCCAGCGGGACAGGGGACACCGGGGAGCTGTTTTTT

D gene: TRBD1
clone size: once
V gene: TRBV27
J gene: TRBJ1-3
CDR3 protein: CASRQGAWDGNTIYF
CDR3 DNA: TGTGCCAGCAGACAGGGGGCTTGGGACGGAAACACCATATATTTT

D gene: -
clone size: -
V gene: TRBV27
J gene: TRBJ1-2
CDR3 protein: CASRAGGENYGYTF
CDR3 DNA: TGTGCCAGCAGGGCGGGGGGCGAAAACTATGGCTACACCTTC

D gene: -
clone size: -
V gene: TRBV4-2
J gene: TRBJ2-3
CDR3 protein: CASSQTEGGPDTQYF
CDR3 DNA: TGTGCCAGCAGCCAAACGGAGGGCGGACCAGATACGCAGTATTTT

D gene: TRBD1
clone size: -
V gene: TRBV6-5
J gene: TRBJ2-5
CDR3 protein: CASSYRGTGPQETQYF
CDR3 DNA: TGTGCCAGCAGTTACCGGGGGACAGGACCCCAAGAGACCCAGTACTTC

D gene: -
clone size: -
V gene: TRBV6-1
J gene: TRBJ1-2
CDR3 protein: CASSVSHGWPPTLYGYTF
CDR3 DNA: TGTGCCAGCAGTGTCTCTCACGGGTGGCCCCCCACACTCTATGGCTACACCTTC

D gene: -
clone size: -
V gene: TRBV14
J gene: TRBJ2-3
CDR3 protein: CASGKSPTTPDTQYF
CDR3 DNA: TGTGCCAGCGGCAAGAGCCCGACAACGCCAGATACGCAGTATTTT

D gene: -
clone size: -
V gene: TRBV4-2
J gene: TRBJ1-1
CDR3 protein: CASSQDRGREAFF
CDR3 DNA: TGTGCCAGCAGCCAAGATAGAGGGAGGGAAGCTTTCTTT

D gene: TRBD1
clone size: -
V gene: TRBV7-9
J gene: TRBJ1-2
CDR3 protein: CASTPGPGQGAYGYTF
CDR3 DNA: TGTGCCAGCACCCCCGGGCCGGGACAGGGAGCATATGGCTACACCTTC

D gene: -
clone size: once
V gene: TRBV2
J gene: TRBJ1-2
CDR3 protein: CASSVLINYGYTF
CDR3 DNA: TGTGCCAGCTCCGTATTAATTAACTATGGCTACACCTTC

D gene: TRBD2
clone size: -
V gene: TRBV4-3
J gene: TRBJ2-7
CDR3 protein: CASSQYLPGLADSYEQYF
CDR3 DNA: TGCGCCAGCAGCCAATACCTACCGGGACTAGCGGACTCCTACGAGCAGTACTTC

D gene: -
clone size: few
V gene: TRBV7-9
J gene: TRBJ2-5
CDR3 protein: CASSLGVGRRETQYF
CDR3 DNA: TGTGCCAGCAGCTTAGGAGTGGGGCGGCGGGAGACCCAGTACTTC

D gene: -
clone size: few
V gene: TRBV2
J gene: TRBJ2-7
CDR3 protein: CASSDDGYEQYF
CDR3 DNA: TGTGCCAGCAGTGACGACGGGTACGAGCAGTACTTC